This is a list of T cell receptor beta chains from one sample in a study of blood T cells in healthy people across ages. From the 5' RACE reads, TCRdb called clonotypes with MiXCR, one entry per CDR3 protein. The sample records about 770,000 distinct CDR3 sequences, around 42% being singletons. The sample was blood. The receptors shown here come from a man aged 55 to 70 in good health. Each CDR3 is given with its conserved first and last residue. The D gene is left open where the match is weak. Clone size is not always given. Where it is, it says once, few, many or a class for expanded clones.

v_gene	abundance	j_gene	d_gene	CDR3nt	CDR3aa
TRBV25-1	-	TRBJ1-1	TRBD1	TGTGCCAGCAGTGGACAGGGTGTCACTGAAGCTTTCTTT	CASSGQGVTEAFF
TRBV28	few	TRBJ1-6	-	TGTGCCAGCGGTTGGACTCAACGGTCGGCCCTCCACTTT	CASGWTQRSALHF
TRBV14	-	TRBJ2-7	-	TGTGCCAGCAGCCCTTTTGGTCCGAGCTCCTACGAGCAGTACTTC	CASSPFGPSSYEQYF
TRBV12-3/TRBV12-4	-	TRBJ2-7	TRBD1	TGTGCCAGCAGTTTTAGGGACAGGTACAATGAGCAGTACTTC	CASSFRDRYNEQYF
TRBV11-3	-	TRBJ1-2	-	TGTGCCAGCAGCCTGCCTCAGTTCGACGGCTACACCTTC	CASSLPQFDGYTF
TRBV3-1	-	TRBJ2-1	-	TGTGCCAGCAGCCAAGATCGGAAGAATTACAATGAGCAGTTCTTC	CASSQDRKNYNEQFF
TRBV5-1	few	TRBJ2-1	-	TGCGCCAGCAGCTTCCGGGACACCAATGAGCAGTTCTTC	CASSFRDTNEQFF
TRBV7-9	-	TRBJ2-7	TRBD2	TGTGCCAGCAGCTCGCATCCGACTAGCTCCCTTGGCGAGCAGTACTTC	CASSSHPTSSLGEQYF
TRBV5-1	few	TRBJ1-6	-	TGCGCCAGTCCTGCCCCACCCCTCCACTTT	CASPAPPLHF
TRBV5-5	-	TRBJ2-7	TRBD1	TGTGCCAGCAATTTGGTCCCCAGAGGACAGGGTTACGAGCAGTACTTC	CASNLVPRGQGYEQYF
TRBV9	-	TRBJ2-3	TRBD2	TGTGCCAGCGAATCCGGGACTAGCGGCACAGATACGCAGTATTTT	CASESGTSGTDTQYF
TRBV20-1	-	TRBJ1-2	TRBD1	TGCAGTGCTATGGCAGGGGGTTACGGTGGCTACACCTTC	CSAMAGGYGGYTF
TRBV12-3/TRBV12-4	-	TRBJ2-1	-	TGTGCCAGCAGCCCGATCAGATCCTACAATGAGCAGTTCTTC	CASSPIRSYNEQFF
TRBV11-1	few	TRBJ2-1	-	TGTGCCAGCAGCCACGGGTGGGGTTCCTACAATGAGCAGTTCTTC	CASSHGWGSYNEQFF
TRBV9	-	TRBJ2-5	-	TGTGCCAGCAGCGTCGAAGGCGGGCCGGGGACCCAGTACTTC	CASSVEGGPGTQYF
TRBV6-5	-	TRBJ1-5	-	TGTGCCAGCAGTTCCTCCGGGGGCAATCAGCCCCAGCATTTT	CASSSSGGNQPQHF
TRBV29-1	-	TRBJ2-7	TRBD1	TGCAGCCAAGGGAAGGGGGCTTCCAACGAGCAGTACTTC	CSQGKGASNEQYF
TRBV3-1	few	TRBJ2-1	-	TGTGCCAGCAGCCAAGAATATAACCCCTCCTACAATGAGCAGTTCTTC	CASSQEYNPSYNEQFF
TRBV6-2/TRBV6-3	-	TRBJ2-1	TRBD1	TGTGCCAGCAGTTACCCCGGGGACAGGGCGAGCTCCTACAATGAGCAGTTCTTC	CASSYPGDRASSYNEQFF
TRBV4-3	-	TRBJ2-2	TRBD2	TGCGCCAGCAGCCCTGTGAGAGTTAGCGGGGAAGCCGGGGAGCTGTTTTTT	CASSPVRVSGEAGELFF
TRBV25-1	-	TRBJ2-7	-	TGTGCCAGCATTGGGAATGGGGAAAACGGATACGGGCAGTACTTC	CASIGNGENGYGQYF
TRBV21-1	few	TRBJ2-3	-	TGTGCCAGCAGCGCGGCAGGAGGGAACACAGATACGCAGTATTTT	CASSAAGGNTDTQYF
TRBV7-2	-	TRBJ2-5	TRBD2	TGTGCCAGCAGCTTTTCGCGGGGGGGCTGGGAGACCCAGTACTTC	CASSFSRGGWETQYF
TRBV5-6	few	TRBJ2-1	-	TGTGCCAGCAGCTGGGGTAGGGGTTCCTACAATGAGCAGTTCTTC	CASSWGRGSYNEQFF
TRBV5-1	-	TRBJ2-5	TRBD2	TGCGCCAGCATGGCGGGGGGTTTAGTGGAGACCCAGTACTTC	CASMAGGLVETQYF
TRBV20-1	few	TRBJ2-7	TRBD1	TGCAGTGCGCCCCGGACAGGGTTTCGTTACGAGCAGTACTTC	CSAPRTGFRYEQYF
TRBV5-1	-	TRBJ2-5	-	TGCGCCAGCAGCTTGGGCCTGGGGCAGGGGCTACGTGAGCAGTACTTC	CASSLGLGQGLREQYF
TRBV9	few	TRBJ2-7	TRBD2	TGTGCCAGCAGCGTATTTAGCGGGGGAAATTCCTACGAGCAGTACTTC	CASSVFSGGNSYEQYF
TRBV27	few	TRBJ2-5	-	TGTGCCAGCAGTTTTTGGAGTGGTCAAAAAGAGACCCAGTACTTC	CASSFWSGQKETQYF
TRBV11-3	-	TRBJ2-1	TRBD2	TGTGCCAGCAGCTTAGCGAGCGGGGGCCAAAATGAGCAGTTCTTC	CASSLASGGQNEQFF
TRBV2	-	TRBJ1-1	TRBD1	TGTGCCAGCAGACAGGGGGGTGAAGCTTTCTTT	CASRQGGEAFF
TRBV10-3	-	TRBJ2-1	TRBD1	TGTGCCATGAGCGGACAGGGCGACGAGCAGTTCTTC	CAMSGQGDEQFF
TRBV18	few	TRBJ2-5	-	TGTGCCAGCTCCCCAGGACTCAAAGAGACCCAGTACTTC	CASSPGLKETQYF
TRBV20-1	-	TRBJ2-3	TRBD1	TGCAGTGCGGCCCGACAGGGTAGCACAGATACGCAGTATTTT	CSAARQGSTDTQYF
TRBV27	-	TRBJ2-5	TRBD2	TGTGCCGGCATCTCGATTGGTGCTAGCGGCAAAGAGACCCAGTACTTC	CAGISIGASGKETQYF
TRBV12-3/TRBV12-4	-	TRBJ1-1	-	TGTGCCAGCAGTTTTAGGCAGGGAGTGAACACTGAAGCTTTCTTT	CASSFRQGVNTEAFF
TRBV6-2/TRBV6-3	-	TRBJ2-5	TRBD1	TGTGCCAGCACGACAGGGCTCCAAGAGACCCAGTACTTC	CASTTGLQETQYF
TRBV11-2	-	TRBJ1-2	-	TGTGCCAGCAGCGTTGACAGCCTTGGCTATGGCTACACCTTC	CASSVDSLGYGYTF
TRBV29-1	few	TRBJ2-3	-	TGCAGCGTGAATACGGGACTCGGCACAGATACGCAGTATTTT	CSVNTGLGTDTQYF
TRBV28	-	TRBJ2-7	-	TGTGCCGCCCAGGGTCACCAGGGTGAAGGTGGAGAGCAGTACTTC	CAAQGHQGEGGEQYF
TRBV25-1	few	TRBJ2-7	-	TGTGCCAGCAGTGAATGGACAGGGAGGGACGAGCAGTACTTC	CASSEWTGRDEQYF
TRBV24-1	-	TRBJ2-7	TRBD2	TGTGCCACCAGTGTTAAAGCGGGGGCCCCCTACAATGAGCAGTACTTC	CATSVKAGAPYNEQYF
TRBV20-1	few	TRBJ2-7	-	TGCAGTGCAAGTGAGGACGGTTCCTACGAGCAGTACTTC	CSASEDGSYEQYF
TRBV25-1	-	TRBJ1-2	-	TGTGCCAGCTCCGCAGCCTACTATGGCTACACCTTC	CASSAAYYGYTF
TRBV11-2	few	TRBJ2-1	TRBD1	TGTGCCAGCAGCTTACGGGGACAGCTGAACAATGAGCAGTTCTTC	CASSLRGQLNNEQFF
TRBV24-1	few	TRBJ2-2	TRBD1	TGTGCCACCAGTGACAGGACAGGGGGAACCGGGGAGCTGTTTTTT	CATSDRTGGTGELFF
TRBV5-1	few	TRBJ2-1	-	TGCGCCAGCAGCTTGGGGGCGGCCTCCTACAATGAGCAGTTCTTC	CASSLGAASYNEQFF
TRBV12-3/TRBV12-4	few	TRBJ1-2	-	TGTGCCAGCAGCCAGGGGTCTGCCTACACCTTC	CASSQGSAYTF
TRBV5-1	-	TRBJ1-1	-	TGCGCCAGCGGTTTTGGGGGGGGCACTGAAGCTTTCTTT	CASGFGGGTEAFF
TRBV6-6	-	TRBJ1-3	TRBD1	TGTGCCATCGGACAGGGCCTCTCTGGAAACACCATATATTTT	CAIGQGLSGNTIYF
TRBV12-3/TRBV12-4	few	TRBJ2-3	TRBD2	TGTGCCAGCAGCCCTAGCGGGAGTCTGCGCACGGATACGCAGTATTTT	CASSPSGSLRTDTQYF
TRBV7-9	few	TRBJ2-6	-	TGTGCCAGTCACGGGGCGGCCCATGGGGCCAACGTCCTGACTTTC	CASHGAAHGANVLTF
TRBV10-2	-	TRBJ2-7	TRBD2	TGCGCCAGCAGTGACCACGGCGGGGCTAGCGGGGGACCCTACGAGCAGTACTTC	CASSDHGGASGGPYEQYF
TRBV4-1	-	TRBJ2-1	TRBD2	TGCGCCAGCAGCCAGCTGACTAGCGGGGGAAGCAATGAGCAGTTCTTC	CASSQLTSGGSNEQFF
TRBV6-2/TRBV6-3	-	TRBJ2-4	TRBD1	TGTGCCTTACGGGACAGGGCGGCCATTCAGTACTTC	CALRDRAAIQYF